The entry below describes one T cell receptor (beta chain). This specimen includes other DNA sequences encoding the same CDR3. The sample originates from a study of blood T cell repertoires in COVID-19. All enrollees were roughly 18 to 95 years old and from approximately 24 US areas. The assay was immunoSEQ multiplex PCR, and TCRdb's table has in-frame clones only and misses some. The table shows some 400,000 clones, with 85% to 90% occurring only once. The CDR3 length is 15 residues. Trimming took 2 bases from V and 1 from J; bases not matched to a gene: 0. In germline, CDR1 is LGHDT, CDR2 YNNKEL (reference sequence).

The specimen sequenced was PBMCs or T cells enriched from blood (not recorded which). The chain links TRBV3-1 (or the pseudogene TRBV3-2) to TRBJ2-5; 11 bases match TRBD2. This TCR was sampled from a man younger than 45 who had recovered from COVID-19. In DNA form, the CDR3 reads TGTGCCAGCAGCCAACTAGCGGGGGGCCAAGAGACCCAGTACTTC. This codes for CASSQLAGGQETQYF.